This entry lists 10 T cell receptor beta chains sequenced from one sample in a study of technical replicates of blood from a few donors. Method: immunoSEQ multiplex PCR; TCRdb's copy keeps in-frame clones and lacks some. The table lists under 95,000 clones, 90% to 95% of them singletons, with 0.35% to 0.4% in the top ten. What was sequenced was T cells isolated from PBMCs. The receptors stem from a human donor in good health. Some clones in this sample may be carry-over from other donors' samples.

Here the CDR3 reads CASSFEYTGELFF. As DNA, the CDR3 is TGTGCCAGCAGCTTTGAGTACACCGGGGAGCTGTTTTTT. The rearrangement joins TRBV7-6 to TRBJ2-2; D not resolved. CDR1 is SGHVS, CDR2 FNYEAQ, per germline. V was trimmed by 3 bases and J by 3 bases, leaving 5 bases between them. The CDR3 consists of 13 residues.

This chain links TRBV7-2 with TRBJ2-5, with 8 bases aligning to TRBD2. V dropped 2 bases and J dropped 0; count of bases not matched to a gene: 5. This CDR3 is 16 amino acids long. Germline loops: CDR1 SGHTA, CDR2 FQGNSA. CDR3 DNA: TGTGCCAGCAGCTTATTCGGGGGGGGCAACCAAGAGACCCAGTACTTC. Its translation is CASSLFGGGNQETQYF. Using reference TRBV7-2 and TRBJ2-5 for the parts outside the CDR3, the full variable domain is GAGVSQSPSNKVTEKGKDVELRCDPISGHTALYWYRQSLGQGLEFLIYFQGNSAPDKSGLPSDRFSAERTGGSVSTLTIQRTQQEDSAVYLCASSLFGGGNQETQYFGPGTRLLVL.

The gene calls are TRBV27 and TRBJ2-1; D perhaps matches TRBD2 (5 bases). The germline CDR1 and CDR2 sequences are MNHEY and SMNVEV (reference sequence). The V end lost 5 bases, the J end lost 10 bases, and 9 bases lay between the germline ends. The length of the CDR3 is 11 residues. The CDR3 loop reads CASSPGIEQFF. The DNA for the CDR3 is TGTGCCAGCAGTCCCGGGATAGAGCAGTTCTTC.

V usage is TRBV5-8 and J usage is TRBJ2-1, with TRBD2 as a possible D gene (6 bases). The CDR3 runs 15 residues. From germline, CDR1 is SGHTS and CDR2 YDEGEE. Deletions cut 5 bases from V and 3 bases from J, with 15 bases between. CDR3 sequence (DNA): TGTGCCAGCAGTCGTACGGGAGAGCTCTACAATGAGCAGTTCTTC. Amino acids: CASSRTGELYNEQFF.

V gene TRBV7-9 combines with J gene TRBJ2-4; D might be TRBD2 (5 bases). Looked up from germline, CDR1 is SEHNR and CDR2 is FQNEAQ (reference sequence). Deletions cut 2 bases from V and 8 bases from J, with 16 bases between. The CDR3 length is 15 residues. The CDR3 nucleotides read TGTGCCAGCAGCTTACGTAGAGGGTTTGGGGACATTCAGTACTTC. Protein sequence: CASSLRRGFGDIQYF.

The CDR3 spells CASSLPDTVTEAFF. CDR3 in DNA: TGTGCCAGCAGTTTACCGGACACCGTAACTGAAGCTTTCTTT. The chain has TRBV28 and TRBJ1-1, with D possibly being TRBD1 (5 bases). Germline assignment: CDR1 MDHEN and CDR2 SYDVKM. This CDR3 comprises 14 residues. V lost 2 bases, J lost 5 bases, and 12 bases lay in between.

V gene TRBV11-2 combines with J gene TRBJ1-6; D is perhaps TRBD1 (5 bases). From germline, CDR1 is SGHAT and CDR2 FQNNGV. Deletions cut 2 bases from V and 10 bases from J, with 15 bases between. The CDR3 extends over 15 amino acids. The CDR3 DNA is TGTGCCAGCAGCTTATCTTCCCAGGGAGGCTCACCCCTCCACTTT. Encoded protein: CASSLSSQGGSPLHF.

A single count supports this clone. The gene calls are TRBV4-1 and TRBJ1-6; D possibly corresponds to TRBD1 (5 bases). Germline-derived CDR1 and CDR2 are MGHRA and YSYEKL. The CDR3 covers 15 residues. The V end was cut by 0 bases, the J end by 7 bases, with 10 bases between. In DNA form, the CDR3 reads TGCGCCAGCAGCCAAGACGGGACTAGCAATTCACCCCTCCACTTT. This gives the protein CASSQDGTSNSPLHF.

The chain recombines TRBV11-3 with TRBJ2-2; D possibly corresponds to TRBD2 (5 bases). The CDR3 runs 18 residues. V dropped 5 bases and J dropped 4 bases, with 23 bases sitting between them. Per germline, CDR1 SGHNT and CDR2 YENEEA. CDR3: CASSPSSQRGERTGELFF. DNA of the CDR3: TGTGCCAGCAGCCCCTCCTCCCAGCGTGGGGAGCGCACCGGGGAGCTGTTTTTT.

This chain connects TRBV30 to TRBJ1-2; 8 nucleotides match TRBD1. The CDR3 extends over 12 amino acids. Germline V gives CDR1 GTSNPN, CDR2 SVGIG (reference sequence). The ends lost 8 bases at V and 8 bases at J; junction bases unmatched: 10. The CDR3 protein is CASIGQGGGYTF. The CDR3 DNA reads TGTGCCAGTATCGGACAGGGAGGAGGCTACACCTTC.